Below are 21 T cell receptor beta chains sequenced from a single sample in a study of cytomegalovirus exposure and HLA in healthy donors. This PCR relied on a set of 60 Vbeta primers and 13 Jbeta primers. TCRdb's table, derived via immunoSEQ multiplex PCR, lists solely in-frame clones and lacks some. This table has under 300,000 clones, roughly 88% appearing once. Sequenced material: PBMCs. The origin of the receptors is a man in his forties or fifties in good health and CMV-seropositive.

The chain has TRBV19 and TRBJ1-1; 7 nucleotides align to TRBD1. Unmatched junction bases numbered 14, after V lost 4 bases and J lost 0 bases. Per the germline V gene, CDR1 is LNHDA and CDR2 is SQIVND (reference sequence). CDR3 length equals 18 residues. The CDR3 DNA is TGTGCCAGTAGTACCTTACAGGGGACGAGGTCCATGAACACTGAAGCTTTCTTT. As protein: CASSTLQGTRSMNTEAFF.

This CDR3 is CASSVGPGAYEQYF. As DNA, the CDR3 is TGTGCCAGCAGCGTAGGGCCGGGAGCCTACGAGCAGTACTTC. This chain joins TRBV9 and TRBJ2-7; D may be TRBD2 (6 bases). Germline values: CDR1 SGDLS, CDR2 YYNGEE. The germline V and J ends were trimmed by 0 bases and 2 bases, with 9 bases remaining between them. CDR3 size: 14 residues.

The rearrangement uses TRBV9 and TRBJ2-5; D not certain. The J call may not be correct, given that the DNA end is closer to TRBJ2-7. The CDR3 is 13 residues long. Germline lookup yields CDR1 SGDLS and CDR2 YYNGEE. CDR3 protein: CASSVAGASEQYF. CDR3 sequence (DNA): TGTGCCAGCAGCGTAGCCGGAGCTAGCGAGCAGTACTTC.

This chain uses TRBV27 with TRBJ1-1; 8 bases map to TRBD1. CDR1 is MNHEY and CDR2 is SMNVEV in the germline V gene (reference sequence). This CDR3 contains 14 residues. With 4 bases clipped from V and 0 bases from J, the junction kept 1 base outside the gene matches. The CDR3 sequence is CASSYRGVNTEAFF. Written as DNA, the CDR3 is TGTGCCAGCAGTTACAGGGGGGTGAACACTGAAGCTTTCTTT.

This clone was observed a single time. The rearrangement links TRBV28 to TRBJ2-7; D possibly corresponds to TRBD1 (6 bases). CDR1 is MDHEN, CDR2 SYDVKM, per germline. The CDR3 runs 15 residues. The germline V and J ends were trimmed by 5 bases and 0 bases, with 14 bases remaining between them. CDR3 amino acids: CASSPIRGSSYEQYF. The CDR3 DNA is TGTGCCAGCAGTCCGATTAGGGGGAGCTCCTACGAGCAGTACTTC.

This chain connects TRBV29-1 to TRBJ2-1; a possible D gene is TRBD2 (6 bases). The V and J ends lost 7 bases and 4 bases respectively, with 14 bases between them. Germline CDR1 reads SQVTM; CDR2 reads ANQGSEA. The CDR3 consists of 13 residues. The CDR3 sequence is CSAGGTGYNEQFF. The CDR3, as DNA: TGCAGCGCTGGGGGGACTGGTTACAATGAGCAGTTCTTC.

This chain links TRBV30 with TRBJ2-1; 8 nucleotides line up with TRBD1. The CDR3 has 15 amino acids. Germline V CDR1 and CDR2: GTSNPN, SVGIG (reference sequence). Trimming took 3 bases from V and 1 from J; bases not matched to a gene: 5. In DNA form, the CDR3 reads TGTGCCTGGAGAACTGGACAGGGTTCCTACAATGAGCAGTTCTTC. Protein sequence: CAWRTGQGSYNEQFF.

This sequence joins TRBV29-1 and TRBJ2-2, with a weak D call TRBD2 (6 bases). Trimming left V 5 bases short and J 2 bases short, with 15 bases between. This CDR3 has 15 residues. Germline loops: CDR1 SQVTM, CDR2 ANQGSEA. CDR3 sequence (DNA): TGCAGCGTTCGGATTAGCGGACTTAACACCGGGGAGCTGTTTTTT. It yields the protein CSVRISGLNTGELFF.

The chain links TRBV19 to TRBJ1-5; 8 bases align to TRBD1. The CDR3 has 18 amino acids. Germline CDR1 reads LNHDA; CDR2 reads SQIVND (reference sequence). V dropped 3 bases and J dropped 1; count of bases not matched to a gene: 11. CDR3 DNA: TGTGCCAGTAGTATGGGAGGACAGGGTTGGGGCAGCAATCAGCCCCAGCATTTT. Its translation is CASSMGGQGWGSNQPQHF.

This chain links TRBV11-2 with TRBJ1-2; a weak D match, TRBD1 (6 bases). CDR3 length equals 12 residues. CDR1 is SGHAT and CDR2 is FQNNGV in the germline V gene. Trimming removed 5 bases at V and 5 bases at J, with 9 bases between. The CDR3 region is CASSAQGYGYTF. The CDR3 DNA is TGTGCCAGCAGCGCGCAGGGGTATGGCTACACCTTC. Full variable domain (outside the CDR3, taken from reference TRBV11-2 and TRBJ1-2): EAGVAQSPRYKIIEKRQSVAFWCNPISGHATLYWYQQILGQGPKLLIQFQNNGVVDDSQLPKDRFSAERLKGVDSTLKIQPAKLEDSAVYLCASSAQGYGYTFGSGTRLTVV.

The chain links TRBV19 to TRBJ1-6; 8 positions match TRBD1. This CDR3 region has 14 residues. The germline V gene encodes CDR1 LNHDA and CDR2 SQIVND (reference sequence). V gave up 6 bases and J gave up 5 bases; unmatched junction bases: 3. CDR3 bases: TGTGCCAGTAGGGACAGGGTCCATAATTCACCCCTCCACTTT. It translates to CASRDRVHNSPLHF.

The chain links TRBV7-2 to TRBJ1-3; possibly TRBD1 for D (6 bases). This CDR3 is built from 18 residues. V was clipped by 3 bases and J by 0 bases, with 18 bases between them. The germline V gene has CDR1 SGHTA and CDR2 FQGNSA. DNA for the CDR3: TGTGCCAGCAGCTTTACCGGGACACAACGGTTCTCTGGAAACACCATATATTTT. Its protein product is CASSFTGTQRFSGNTIYF. The full variable domain, in which reference TRBV7-2 and TRBJ1-3 provide the parts outside the CDR3, is GAGVSQSPSNKVTEKGKDVELRCDPISGHTALYWYRQSLGQGLEFLIYFQGNSAPDKSGLPSDRFSAERTGGSVSTLTIQRTQQEDSAVYLCASSFTGTQRFSGNTIYFGEGSWLTVV.

The chain links TRBV7-9 to TRBJ2-2, with 7 bases lining up with TRBD1. Germline trimming cut 3 bases from V and 4 bases from J; bases unmatched to any gene: 5. The CDR3 is made up of 15 amino acids. Per the germline V gene, CDR1 is SEHNR and CDR2 is FQNEAQ (reference sequence). CDR3 sequence reads: CASSFTGVPTGELFF. CDR3 nucleotide sequence: TGTGCCAGCAGCTTTACAGGGGTCCCCACCGGGGAGCTGTTTTTT.

This chain links TRBV15 with TRBJ2-5; 8 nucleotides agree with TRBD2. J gave up 12 bases and V 3 bases, and 12 bases lay outside the gene matches. The CDR3 contains 14 residues. The germline V gene has CDR1 LNHNV and CDR2 YYDKDF (reference sequence). CDR3: CATSRGTRQDKEYF. The CDR3 DNA is TGTGCCACCAGCAGGGGGACTAGACAAGATAAGGAGTACTTC.

The rearrangement uses TRBV6-4 and TRBJ2-1; 9 bases are a match to TRBD2. Trimming took 3 bases from V and 8 from J; bases not matched to a gene: 8. The germline V gene has CDR1 MRHNA and CDR2 SNTAGT. There are 15 residues in the CDR3. CDR3 nucleotide sequence: TGTGCCAGCAGTGAACGAGCGGGAGGAGACTATGAGCAGTTCTTC. Translation: CASSERAGGDYEQFF.

Details on this clone: This sample includes further DNA sequences coding for the same CDR3. The V and J genes are TRBV9 and TRBJ1-4, with 7 bases lining up with TRBD1. J lost 7 bases, V lost 4 bases, and 10 bases had no gene match. The CDR3 contains 15 residues. Germline V gives CDR1 SGDLS, CDR2 YYNGEE. The CDR3 region has the DNA TGTGCCAGCAGCCCTTCCGGAGGGGGCGTTGAAAAACTGTTTTTT. Encoded protein: CASSPSGGGVEKLFF.

The J gene is TRBJ2-7, the V gene TRBV7-6, with TRBD2 as a possible D gene (6 bases). Germline V lookup: CDR1 SGHVS, CDR2 FNYEAQ. There are 14 residues in the CDR3. V was shortened by 1 base and J by 6 bases, with 13 bases between the two germline ends. CDR3 sequence reads: CASSLESGTGEQYF. DNA of the CDR3: TGTGCCAGCAGCTTAGAGTCAGGGACTGGCGAGCAGTACTTC.

The chain combines TRBV28 with TRBJ2-3; D unresolved. The CDR3 has 15 residues. With 2 bases removed from V and 0 bases from J, the gap between germline ends came to 9 bases. Per the germline V gene, CDR1 is MDHEN and CDR2 is SYDVKM. The chain's CDR3 is CASSLGGSSTDTQYF. CDR3 DNA sequence: TGTGCCAGCAGTTTAGGCGGCAGTAGCACAGATACGCAGTATTTT.

This rearrangement joins TRBV10-3 to TRBJ2-1; TRBD1 matches 7 bases. The V and J ends lost 5 bases and 3 bases, in that order; junction bases with no gene match: 4. CDR1 and CDR2 from the germline V gene are ENHRY and SYGVKD. The CDR3 is 14 amino acids. DNA for the CDR3: TGTGCCATCAGTCCGGGACAGAGCTACAATGAGCAGTTCTTC. It yields the protein CAISPGQSYNEQFF.

V is TRBV2 and J is TRBJ1-1; 10 bases fit TRBD1. Germline V lookup: CDR1 SNHLY, CDR2 FYNNEI. Trimming took 4 bases from V and 5 from J; bases not matched to a gene: 1. The CDR3 consists of 13 residues. CDR3 sequence (DNA): TGTGCCAGCAGTGTGGACAGGGGGACTGAAGCTTTCTTT. Protein: CASSVDRGTEAFF.

V and J are TRBV27 and TRBJ2-5; D gene ambiguous. From germline, CDR1 is MNHEY and CDR2 SMNVEV (reference sequence). The CDR3 spans 13 residues. V shed 8 bases and J shed 5 bases, with 15 bases lying between them. CDR3 amino acids: CASRMGHGETQYF. The CDR3 nucleotides read TGTGCCAGCCGGATGGGCCATGGTGAGACCCAGTACTTC.